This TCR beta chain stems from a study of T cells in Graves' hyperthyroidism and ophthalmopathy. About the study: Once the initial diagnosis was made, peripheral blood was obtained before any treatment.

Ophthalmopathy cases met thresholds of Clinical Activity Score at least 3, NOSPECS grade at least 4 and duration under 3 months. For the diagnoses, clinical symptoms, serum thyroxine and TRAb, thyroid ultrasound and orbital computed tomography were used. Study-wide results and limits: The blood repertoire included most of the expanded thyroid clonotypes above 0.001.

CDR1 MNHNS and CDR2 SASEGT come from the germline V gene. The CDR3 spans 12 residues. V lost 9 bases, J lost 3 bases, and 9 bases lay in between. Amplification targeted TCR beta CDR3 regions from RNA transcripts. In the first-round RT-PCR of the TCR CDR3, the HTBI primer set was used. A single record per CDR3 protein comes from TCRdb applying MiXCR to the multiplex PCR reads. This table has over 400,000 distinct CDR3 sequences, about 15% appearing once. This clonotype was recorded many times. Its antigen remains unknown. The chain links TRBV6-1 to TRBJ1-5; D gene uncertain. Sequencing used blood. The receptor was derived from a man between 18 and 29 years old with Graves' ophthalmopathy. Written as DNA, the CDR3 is TGTGCCAGTGGGCCGGACAATCAGCCCCAGCATTTT. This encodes CASGPDNQPQHF.